Listed here are 3 T cell receptor beta chains from one sample, sequenced in a study of OX40 agonist ivuxolimab in advanced cancers. Profiled with immunoSEQ multiplex PCR; TCRdb holds only in-frame clones, not every one. This table has fewer than 70,000 clones, 86% appearing once. Sequencing used CD4+ or CD8+ T cells sorted from blood, obtained in a trial of the OX40 agonist ivuxolimab. All receptors derive from an adult with an advanced solid tumor such as melanoma, head and neck, liver or kidney cancer.

This clone was found a few times. V usage is TRBV25-1 and J usage is TRBJ2-5; the match to TRBD2 covers 7 bases. Germline-derived CDR1 and CDR2 are MGHDK and SYGVNS. Trimming at V came to 3 bases and at J to 2 bases, leaving 12 bases not matched to a gene. This CDR3 contains 17 residues. DNA for the CDR3: TGTGCCAGCAGTGACCTCGGGGAGCGGGGACGGCAAGAGACCCAGTACTTC. Protein product: CASSDLGERGRQETQYF.

The chain links TRBV5-1 to TRBJ1-6; D ambiguous. V dropped 7 bases and J dropped 7 bases, with 24 bases sitting between them. Germline CDR1 and CDR2: SGHRS and YFSETQ. CDR3 length equals 17 residues. The CDR3 loop reads CASSNSPAGLLNSPLHF. In DNA, the CDR3 is TGCGCCAGCTCGAATAGCCCGGCTGGGCTTCTGAATTCACCCCTCCACTTT.

The rearrangement links TRBV7-6 to TRBJ2-2, with 8 bases identical to TRBD1. From germline, CDR1 is SGHVS and CDR2 FNYEAQ. V lost 5 bases and J lost 6; bases outside the gene matches: 11. There are 16 residues in the CDR3. The CDR3 bases are TGTGCCAGCAGCCGTAGCCAGGGGGCTGTCGCCGGGGAGCTGTTTTTT. It yields the protein CASSRSQGAVAGELFF. Using reference TRBV7-6 and TRBJ2-2 for the parts outside the CDR3, the full variable domain is GAGVSQSPRYKVTKRGQDVALRCDPISGHVSLYWYRQALGQGPEFLTYFNYEAQQDKSGLPNDRFSAERPEGSISTLTIQRTEQRDSAMYRCASSRSQGAVAGELFFGEGSRLTVL.